This T cell receptor beta chain derives from a study of T cell changes during pregnancy in multiple sclerosis. There are 16 residues in the CDR3. The germline V gene has CDR1 MNHNS and CDR2 SASEGT. V shed 3 bases and J shed 0 bases, with 12 bases lying between them. Using immunoSEQ multiplex PCR, the repertoire was profiled, and TCRdb retains in-frame clones only, with some absent. The table shows about 100,000 clones, with around 94% occurring only once. This chain uses TRBV6-1 with TRBJ2-1, with TRBD2 as a possible D gene (5 bases). Material: peripheral blood, obtained in the first trimester of pregnancy. This receptor was obtained from a female donor with multiple sclerosis, enrolled in a pregnancy study. CDR3 residues: CASSDRAGFSYNEQFF. The CDR3 DNA sequence: TGTGCCAGCAGTGATCGGGCGGGCTTCTCCTACAATGAGCAGTTCTTC.